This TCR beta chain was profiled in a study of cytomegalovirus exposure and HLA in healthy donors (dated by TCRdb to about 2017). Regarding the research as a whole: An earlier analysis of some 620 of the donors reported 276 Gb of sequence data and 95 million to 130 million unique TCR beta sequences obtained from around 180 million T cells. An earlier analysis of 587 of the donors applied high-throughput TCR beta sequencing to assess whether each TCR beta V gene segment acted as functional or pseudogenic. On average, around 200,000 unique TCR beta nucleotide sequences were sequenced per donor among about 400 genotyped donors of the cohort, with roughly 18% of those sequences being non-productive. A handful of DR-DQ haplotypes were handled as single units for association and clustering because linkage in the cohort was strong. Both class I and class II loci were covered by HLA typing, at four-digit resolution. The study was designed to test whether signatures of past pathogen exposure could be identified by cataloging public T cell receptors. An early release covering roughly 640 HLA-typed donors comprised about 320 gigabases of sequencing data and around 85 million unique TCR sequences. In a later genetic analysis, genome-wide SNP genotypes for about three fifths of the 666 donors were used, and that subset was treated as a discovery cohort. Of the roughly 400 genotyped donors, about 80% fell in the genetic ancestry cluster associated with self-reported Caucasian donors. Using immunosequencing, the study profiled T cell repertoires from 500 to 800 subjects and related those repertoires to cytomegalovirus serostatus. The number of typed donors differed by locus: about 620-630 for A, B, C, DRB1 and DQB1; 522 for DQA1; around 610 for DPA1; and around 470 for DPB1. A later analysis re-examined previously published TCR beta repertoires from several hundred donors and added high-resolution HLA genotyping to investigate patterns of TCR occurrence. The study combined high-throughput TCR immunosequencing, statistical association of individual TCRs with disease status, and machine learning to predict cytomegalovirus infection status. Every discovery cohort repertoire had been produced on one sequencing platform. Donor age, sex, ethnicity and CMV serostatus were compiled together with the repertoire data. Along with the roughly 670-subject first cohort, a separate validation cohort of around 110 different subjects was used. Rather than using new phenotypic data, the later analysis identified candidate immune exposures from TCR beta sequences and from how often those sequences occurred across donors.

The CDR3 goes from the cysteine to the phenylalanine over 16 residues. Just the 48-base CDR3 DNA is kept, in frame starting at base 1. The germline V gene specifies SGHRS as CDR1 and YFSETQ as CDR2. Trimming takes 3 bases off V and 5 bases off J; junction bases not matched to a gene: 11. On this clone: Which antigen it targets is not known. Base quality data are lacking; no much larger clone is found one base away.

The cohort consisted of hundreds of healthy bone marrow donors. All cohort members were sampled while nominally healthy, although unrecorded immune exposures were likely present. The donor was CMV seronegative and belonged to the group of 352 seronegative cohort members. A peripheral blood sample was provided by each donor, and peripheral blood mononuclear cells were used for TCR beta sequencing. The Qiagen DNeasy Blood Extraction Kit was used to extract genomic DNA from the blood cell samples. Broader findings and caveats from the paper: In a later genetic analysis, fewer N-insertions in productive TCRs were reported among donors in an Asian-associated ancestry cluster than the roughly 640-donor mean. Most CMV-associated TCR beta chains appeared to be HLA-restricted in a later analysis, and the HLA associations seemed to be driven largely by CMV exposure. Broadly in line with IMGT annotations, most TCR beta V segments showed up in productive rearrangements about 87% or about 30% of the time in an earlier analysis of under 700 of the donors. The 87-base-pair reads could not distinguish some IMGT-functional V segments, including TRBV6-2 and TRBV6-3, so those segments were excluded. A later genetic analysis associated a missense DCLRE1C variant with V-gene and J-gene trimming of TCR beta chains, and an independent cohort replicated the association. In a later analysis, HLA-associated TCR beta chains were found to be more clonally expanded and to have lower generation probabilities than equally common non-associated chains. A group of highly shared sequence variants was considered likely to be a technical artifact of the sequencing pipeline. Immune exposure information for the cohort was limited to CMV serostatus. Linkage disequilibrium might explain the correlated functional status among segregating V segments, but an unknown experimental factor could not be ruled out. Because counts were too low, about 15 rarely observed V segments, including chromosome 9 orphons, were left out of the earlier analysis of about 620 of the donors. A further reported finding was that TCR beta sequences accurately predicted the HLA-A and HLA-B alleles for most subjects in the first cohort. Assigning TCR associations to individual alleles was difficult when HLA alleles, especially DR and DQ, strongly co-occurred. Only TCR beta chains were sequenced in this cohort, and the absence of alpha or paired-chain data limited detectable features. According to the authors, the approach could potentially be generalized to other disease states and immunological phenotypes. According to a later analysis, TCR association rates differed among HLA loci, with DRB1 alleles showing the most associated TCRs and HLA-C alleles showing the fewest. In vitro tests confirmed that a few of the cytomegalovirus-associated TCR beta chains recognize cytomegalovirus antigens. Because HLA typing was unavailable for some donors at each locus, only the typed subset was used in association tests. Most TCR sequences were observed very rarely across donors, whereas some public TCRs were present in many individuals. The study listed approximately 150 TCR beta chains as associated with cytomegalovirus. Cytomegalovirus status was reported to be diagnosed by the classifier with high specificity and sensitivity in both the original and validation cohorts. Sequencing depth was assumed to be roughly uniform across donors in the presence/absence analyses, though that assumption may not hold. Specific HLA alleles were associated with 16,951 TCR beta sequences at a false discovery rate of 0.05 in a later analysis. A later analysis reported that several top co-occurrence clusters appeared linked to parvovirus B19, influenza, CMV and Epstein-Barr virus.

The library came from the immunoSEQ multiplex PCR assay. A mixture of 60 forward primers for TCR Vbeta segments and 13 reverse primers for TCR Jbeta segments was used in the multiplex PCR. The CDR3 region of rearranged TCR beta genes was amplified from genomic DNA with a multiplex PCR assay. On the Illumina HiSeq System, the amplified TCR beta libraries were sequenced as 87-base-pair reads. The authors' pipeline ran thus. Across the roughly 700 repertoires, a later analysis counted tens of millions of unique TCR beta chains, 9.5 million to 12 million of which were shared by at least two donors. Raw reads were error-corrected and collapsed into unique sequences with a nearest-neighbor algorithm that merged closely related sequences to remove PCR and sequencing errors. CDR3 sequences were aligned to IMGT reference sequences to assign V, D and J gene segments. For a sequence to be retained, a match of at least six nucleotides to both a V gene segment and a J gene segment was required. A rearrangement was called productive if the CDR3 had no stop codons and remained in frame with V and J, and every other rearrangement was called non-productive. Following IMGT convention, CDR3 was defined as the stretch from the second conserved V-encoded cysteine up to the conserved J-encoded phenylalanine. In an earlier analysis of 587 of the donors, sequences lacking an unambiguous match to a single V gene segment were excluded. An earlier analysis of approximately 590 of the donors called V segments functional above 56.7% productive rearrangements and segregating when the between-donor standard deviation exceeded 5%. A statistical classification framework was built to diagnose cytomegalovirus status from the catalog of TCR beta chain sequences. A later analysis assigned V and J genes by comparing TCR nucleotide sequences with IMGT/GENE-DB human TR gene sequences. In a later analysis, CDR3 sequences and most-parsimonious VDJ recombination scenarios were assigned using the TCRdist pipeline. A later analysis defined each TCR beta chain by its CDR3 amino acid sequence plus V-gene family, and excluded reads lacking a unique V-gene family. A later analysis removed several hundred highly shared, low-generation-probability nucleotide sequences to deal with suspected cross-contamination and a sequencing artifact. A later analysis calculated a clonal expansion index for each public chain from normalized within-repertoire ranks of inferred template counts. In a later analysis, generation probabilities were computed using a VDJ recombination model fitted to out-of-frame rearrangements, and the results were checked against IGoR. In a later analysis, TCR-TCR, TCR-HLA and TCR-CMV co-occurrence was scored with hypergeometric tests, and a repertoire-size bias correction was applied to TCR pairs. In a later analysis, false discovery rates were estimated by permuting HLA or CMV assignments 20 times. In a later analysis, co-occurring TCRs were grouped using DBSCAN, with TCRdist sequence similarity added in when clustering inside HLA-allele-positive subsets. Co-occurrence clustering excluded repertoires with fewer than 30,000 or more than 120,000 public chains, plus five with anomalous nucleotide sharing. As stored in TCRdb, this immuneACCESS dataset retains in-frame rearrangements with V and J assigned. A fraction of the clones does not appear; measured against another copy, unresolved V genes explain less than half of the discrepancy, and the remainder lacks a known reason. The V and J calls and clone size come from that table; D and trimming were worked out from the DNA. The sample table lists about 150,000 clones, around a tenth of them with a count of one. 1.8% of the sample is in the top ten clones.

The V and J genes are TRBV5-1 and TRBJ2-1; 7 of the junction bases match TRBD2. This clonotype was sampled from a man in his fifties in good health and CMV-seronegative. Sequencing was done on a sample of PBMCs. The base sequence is TGCGCCAGCAGCTCTCCGAGGCTAGCGGATGACAATGAGCAGTTCTTC. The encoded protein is CASSSPRLADDNEQFF.